This entry features one T cell receptor (beta chain) sequence. Produced via immunoSEQ multiplex PCR; TCRdb's table is partial and in-frame only. The sample has fewer than 150,000 clones; over 75% are singletons. This sample stems from a study of T cell responses to AZD1222 COVID-19 vaccine. The ends were cut back, 6 bases at V and 11 bases at J, with 17 bases in the middle. The CDR3 extends over 14 amino acids. Per germline, CDR1 KGHSH and CDR2 LQKENI. The sequencing here drew on peripheral blood, taken on day 0 of AZD1222 vaccination. J is TRBJ1-6 and V is TRBV18; perhaps TRBD1 as D (5 bases). The clonotype originates from an adult in good health. For the CDR3, the DNA is TGTGCCAGCTCTTCCGGGGACGGACTTCCACCCCTCCACTTT. Translated: CASSSGDGLPPLHF.